This T cell receptor beta chain came from a study of technical replicates of blood from a few donors. After removal of 1 base from V and 5 bases from J, the junction contained 2 bases not matched to a gene. The CDR3 consists of 13 residues. Germline V gene lookup returns CDR1 SGHDT and CDR2 YYEEEE. The repertoire was sequenced with immunoSEQ multiplex PCR; TCRdb's copy has only in-frame clones and lacks some. The sample carries tens of thousands of clones, roughly 92% recorded once. V gene TRBV5-6 combines with J gene TRBJ1-1; TRBD1 agrees at 7 bases. Sequencing input: T cells isolated from PBMCs. The origin of this receptor is a human donor in good health. CDR3 DNA sequence: TGTGCCAGCAGCTTGCAGGGGGTAACTGAAGCTTTCTTT. The encoded protein is CASSLQGVTEAFF.